Below, 18 T cell receptor beta chains from the same sample are listed, as sequenced in a study of beta chain features in type 1 diabetes. Reverse transcription of all isolated RNA meant that expressed TCRB transcripts were sequenced. Generated by immunoSEQ multiplex PCR, the TCRdb table keeps only in-frame clones and is missing some. The table includes around 150,000 clones, approximately 8.1% detected once. Material for sequencing was central memory CD4+ T cells from blood. The receptor set was obtained from a man between 18 and 35 years old in good health.

This clone occurred many times. The rearrangement links TRBV30 to TRBJ2-3, with D unclear. CDR3 size: 14 residues. The V gene lost 3 bases and the J gene lost 0 bases, with 10 bases spanning the gap. Per germline, CDR1 GTSNPN and CDR2 SVGIG (reference sequence). CDR3 DNA sequence: TGTGCCTGGAGGCTGGCGGCTAGCACAGATACGCAGTATTTT. It yields the protein CAWRLAASTDTQYF. The variable domain in full, completed from reference TRBV30 and TRBJ2-3, reads SQTIHQWPATLVQPVGSPLSLECTVEGTSNPNLYWYRQAAGRGLQLLFYSVGIGQISSEVPQNLSASRPQDRQFILSSKKLLLSDSGFYLCAWRLAASTDTQYFGPGTRLTVL.

This clone has just a few counts. The chain uses TRBV6-1 and TRBJ1-1; the D is unclear. V gave up 7 bases and J gave up 1 base, with 7 bases separating them. Germline V lookup: CDR1 MNHNS, CDR2 SASEGT. The CDR3 is made up of 12 amino acids. CDR3 sequence: CASKLSNTEAFF. CDR3 DNA sequence: TGTGCCAGCAAACTCTCGAACACTGAAGCTTTCTTT.

In its sample, this clone was seen a few times. The V call is TRBV5-4, the J call TRBJ2-3; D gene unclear. The V gene's germline CDR1 is SGHNT and CDR2 YYREEE (reference sequence). There are 13 residues in the CDR3. With 5 bases removed from V and 2 bases from J, the gap between germline ends came to 9 bases. The CDR3 coding sequence is TGTGCCAGCAGAGACAAGAACACAGATACGCAGTATTTT. This gives the protein CASRDKNTDTQYF.

This clone was recorded many times. This chain connects TRBV9 to TRBJ2-6, with a possible D match to TRBD2 (5 bases). Germline V gene sequence: CDR1 SGDLS, CDR2 YYNGEE. CDR3 length: 17 residues. Trimming removed 0 bases at V and 4 bases at J, with 14 bases between. CDR3 bases: TGTGCCAGCAGCGTAGAGGGTCGAGGGTCCGGGGCCAACGTCCTGACTTTC. Protein product: CASSVEGRGSGANVLTF.

This clone was picked up a small number of times. CDR3: CASRPRTGAGDTQYF. CDR3 bases: TGTGCCAGCAGGCCAAGGACAGGGGCCGGGGATACGCAGTATTTT. The chain links TRBV7-2 to TRBJ2-3, with 9 bases matching TRBD1. The CDR3 totals 15 residues. V was clipped by 6 bases and J by 6 bases; unmatched bases: 10. Germline CDR1 is SGHTA and CDR2 is FQGNSA. Looking up the rest from reference TRBV7-2 and TRBJ2-3 gives the full variable domain: GAGVSQSPSNKVTEKGKDVELRCDPISGHTALYWYRQSLGQGLEFLIYFQGNSAPDKSGLPSDRFSAERTGGSVSTLTIQRTQQEDSAVYLCASRPRTGAGDTQYFGPGTRLTVL.

Many counts were recorded for this clone. V and J are TRBV13 and TRBJ2-3; 11 bases align to TRBD1. The trim removed 5 bases at V and 5 bases at J, leaving 9 bases unmatched. Per germline, CDR1 PRHDT and CDR2 FYEKMQ (reference sequence). The CDR3 consists of 16 residues. This chain's CDR3 is CASSLRTGGIQDTQYF. CDR3 bases: TGTGCCAGCAGCCTCCGGACAGGGGGCATTCAAGATACGCAGTATTTT.

There are many counts of this clone. The gene calls are TRBV13 and TRBJ1-1, with D tentatively TRBD1 (5 bases). CDR3 length: 15 amino acids. V lost 5 bases and J lost 1, with 14 bases in between. The germline gives CDR1 PRHDT, CDR2 FYEKMQ (reference sequence). In DNA, the CDR3 is TGTGCCAGCAGCCACCGGTTGACAGCGAACACTGAAGCTTTCTTT. Residues: CASSHRLTANTEAFF.

The chain couples TRBV7-2 to TRBJ1-2; no reliable D call. CDR3 size: 14 residues. V lost 2 bases and J 4 bases, leaving 11 bases between the germline ends. Germline V gene lookup returns CDR1 SGHTA and CDR2 FQGNSA. The CDR3 region has the DNA TGTGCCAGCAGCTTAAGCGGGGAGAGCTATGGCTACACCTTC. Its translation: CASSLSGESYGYTF.

The chain couples TRBV6-1 to TRBJ1-4, with D perhaps matching TRBD1 (6 bases). Germline lookup yields CDR1 MNHNS and CDR2 SASEGT. Trimming took 5 bases from V and 7 from J, leaving 17 bases between them. There are 15 residues in the CDR3. DNA of the CDR3: TGTGCCAGCAGTATGATCAGGGGAGTGAGTGAAAAACTGTTTTTT. Residues: CASSMIRGVSEKLFF.

The chain couples TRBV5-1 to TRBJ2-3; no definite D call. V was clipped by 3 bases and J by 1 base, with 18 bases between them. Germline CDR1 is SGHRS and CDR2 is YFSETQ. The CDR3 loop spans 17 amino acids. The CDR3 nucleotides are TGCGCCAGCAGCTATCCAACTCGCGGCGTCCGCACAGATACGCAGTATTTT. Translating gives CASSYPTRGVRTDTQYF.

This clone has a handful of counts. The chain combines TRBV4-3 with TRBJ2-3; 13 bases line up with TRBD2. CDR1 LGHNA and CDR2 YSLEER come from the germline V gene. There are 17 residues in the CDR3. J gave up 4 bases and V 4 bases, and 8 bases lay outside the gene matches. The CDR3 DNA reads TGCGCCAGCAGCCGGAACCGACTAGCGGGGGGAGCAGATACGCAGTATTTT. Protein product: CASSRNRLAGGADTQYF.

The rearrangement joins TRBV28 to TRBJ2-5; TRBD1 matches 8 bases. The CDR3 spans 14 residues. V shed 3 bases and J 3 bases; nucleotides not matched to a gene: 3. The germline V gene has CDR1 MDHEN and CDR2 SYDVKM. CDR3 DNA sequence: TGTGCCAGCAGTTTGGCAGGGGGCGAAGAGACCCAGTACTTC. This sequence encodes CASSLAGGEETQYF.

DNA of the CDR3: TGTGCCAGTAGCAGGTCTGGCCATGAGCAGTTCTTC. Its translation is CASSRSGHEQFF. This rearrangement joins TRBV19 to TRBJ2-1; D is uncertain. The CDR3 contains 12 residues. The germline V and J ends were trimmed by 6 bases and 8 bases, with 11 bases remaining between them. Germline CDR1 reads LNHDA; CDR2 reads SQIVND (reference sequence).

This clone has a handful of counts. This sequence joins TRBV11-1 and TRBJ1-6, with TRBD1 matching over 10 bases. CDR3 length: 14 amino acids. V lost 4 bases and J lost 8; bases outside the gene matches: 2. Germline CDR1 is SGHAT and CDR2 is FQDESV (reference sequence). The chain's CDR3 is CASSSGTGDSPLHF. The CDR3 coding sequence is TGTGCCAGCAGCTCCGGGACAGGGGATTCACCCCTCCACTTT.

This clone was seen only a few times. The chain combines TRBV7-2 with TRBJ1-4, with a possible D match to TRBD1 (6 bases). The CDR3 runs 16 residues. V lost 1 base and J lost 8, with 17 bases in between. The germline CDR1 and CDR2 sequences are SGHTA and FQGNSA. The CDR3 here is CASSLVGTGLGEKLFF. For the CDR3, the DNA is TGTGCCAGCAGCTTAGTAGGCACAGGGCTGGGGGAAAAACTGTTTTTT. The whole variable domain, remainder taken from reference TRBV7-2 and TRBJ1-4, is GAGVSQSPSNKVTEKGKDVELRCDPISGHTALYWYRQSLGQGLEFLIYFQGNSAPDKSGLPSDRFSAERTGGSVSTLTIQRTQQEDSAVYLCASSLVGTGLGEKLFFGSGTQLSVL.

This clone was found many times. The genes are TRBV5-1 and TRBJ2-2; D is uncertain. The length of the CDR3 is 14 residues. V was pared by 1 base and J by 2 bases, with 6 bases between. In germline, CDR1 is SGHRS, CDR2 YFSETQ. The CDR3 coding sequence is TGCGCCAGCAGCTTGACAGTCAACACCGGGGAGCTGTTTTTT. Encoded protein: CASSLTVNTGELFF.

This chain connects TRBV7-2 to TRBJ1-5; 10 bases are a match to TRBD1. Germline V gene lookup returns CDR1 SGHTA and CDR2 FQGNSA. This CDR3 spans 16 amino acids. The V gene end was trimmed by 4 bases and the J gene end by 6 bases; junction bases not matched to a gene: 9. The CDR3 protein is CASSWTGGTTGQPQHF. In DNA, the CDR3 is TGTGCCAGCAGCTGGACAGGGGGAACGACGGGTCAGCCCCAGCATTTT.

This clone was recorded a few times. The V gene is TRBV27, the J gene TRBJ2-7, with D possibly matching TRBD1 (6 bases). Germline V gene lookup returns CDR1 MNHEY and CDR2 SMNVEV (reference sequence). The CDR3 runs to 14 residues. The V end was cut by 7 bases, the J end by 1 base, with 14 bases between. The CDR3 loop is CASNKNRESYEQYF. CDR3 coding DNA: TGTGCCAGCAATAAAAACAGGGAGTCCTACGAGCAGTACTTC.